In this sample, the clone carrying this TCR beta chain turned up a few times. The antigen remains unidentified. TCRdb reprocessed the 5' RACE reads with MiXCR, giving one entry per CDR3 protein. The table shows 250,000 to 350,000 distinct CDR3 sequences, with about 16% occurring only once. The data originate from a study of T-cell memory formation after mild COVID-19. Notes on the study in general: Balance between CD4 and CD8 was seen in clones contracting day 15 to 85, and a CD4+ lean was seen in later expanders.

The V and J ends lost 3 bases and 5 bases, in that order; junction bases with no gene match: 4. Germline V CDR1 and CDR2: KGHSH, LQKENI. The CDR3 length is 14 residues. The sequenced sample consisted of PBMCs or a T cell subset sorted from them (not recorded which). The rearrangement uses TRBV18 and TRBJ2-3; 8 bases line up with TRBD2. The sequence was collected from a man between 18 and 35 years old who had mild COVID-19 (a few samples of this study predate the infection). Cell type and time point are not known. The CDR3 sequence is CASSPFREGDTQYF. The CDR3 region has the DNA TGTGCCAGCTCACCTTTTCGGGAGGGAGATACGCAGTATTTT.